This paragraph covers one TCR beta chain sequence. The target antigen is unknown. This record comes from a study of PD-1 blockade in classical Hodgkin lymphoma. Overall study results and limits: Baseline diversity was lower in partial responders and progressors than complete responders.

CDR1 and CDR2 from the germline V gene are LGHNA and YSLEER. The CDR3 length is 16 residues. Trimming cost V 4 bases and J 2 bases, with 14 bases left between them. Assay: immunoSEQ multiplex PCR; the TCRdb copy retains only in-frame clones and omits some. The sample has 25,000 to 35,000 clones, approximately 68% seen once. Time point: cycle 4 day 1 (C4D1), after five to seven weeks of nivolumab. Each of the patients experienced relapse following autologous stem cell transplantation, and their brentuximab vedotin exposure differed. The sequence was obtained from a human donor with classical Hodgkin lymphoma. V gene TRBV4-3 combines with J gene TRBJ2-2, with D hard to call. Source: peripheral blood mononuclear cells (PBMCs), taken before the fourth cycle of nivolumab. CDR3 DNA: TGCGCCAGCAGCCCCGGTGGTAGTCCAAACACCGGGGAGCTGTTTTTT. Its translation is CASSPGGSPNTGELFF.